The next 20 T cell receptor beta chains were all read from a single sample in a study of neurological immune-mediated disorders. TCRdb itself ran the 5' RACE reads through MiXCR, one entry per CDR3 protein. The data show 20,000 to 25,000 distinct CDR3 sequences, over 5.5% seen once. The sequenced sample consisted of CD8+ T cells from blood. The receptors shown here come from a man aged 18 to 30 in good health.

This clonotype came up many times. One junction end disagrees with the germline gene, perhaps due to a read error. The rearrangement joins TRBV12-5 to TRBJ1-2, with 11 positions matching TRBD1. This CDR3 is 13 amino acids long. Germline V gene data show CDR1 as LGHNT and CDR2 as FRNRAP. CDR3 coding DNA: TGTGCTAGTGGTTCTATCGGGACAGGGGGAGATATATTC. It yields the protein CASGSIGTGGDIF.

This clonotype was picked up many times. The chain links TRBV27 to TRBJ1-1; D is uncertain. V was pared by 2 bases and J by 1 base, with 8 bases between. The V gene's germline CDR1 is MNHEY and CDR2 SMNVEV (reference sequence). This CDR3 comprises 14 residues. Here the CDR3 reads CASSLGSGNTEAFF. In DNA form, the CDR3 reads TGTGCCAGCAGTTTAGGATCAGGGAACACTGAAGCTTTCTTT.

The chain carries TRBV6-5 and TRBJ2-7; the match to TRBD2 covers 7 bases. Trimming removed 0 bases from V and 2 bases from J; junction bases left unmatched: 10. The germline gives CDR1 MNHEY, CDR2 SVGAGI. This CDR3 comprises 17 residues. CDR3 residues: CASSYSMRRGKPYEQYF. In DNA, the CDR3 is TGTGCCAGCAGTTACTCGATGCGGCGGGGGAAACCCTACGAGCAGTACTTC.

Many counts were recorded for this clonotype. The rearrangement links TRBV7-6 to TRBJ2-7, with 7 bases lining up with TRBD1. The V gene end was trimmed by 5 bases and the J gene end by 6 bases; junction bases not matched to a gene: 22. Germline lookup yields CDR1 SGHVS and CDR2 FNYEAQ. CDR3 length: 18 amino acids. The CDR3 DNA sequence: TGTGCCAGCAGCCTCGTCCCGGGACAGCGCCGAGGGCCCTCCGAGCAGTACTTC. Amino acids: CASSLVPGQRRGPSEQYF. Looking up the rest from reference TRBV7-6 and TRBJ2-7 gives the full variable domain: GAGVSQSPRYKVTKRGQDVALRCDPISGHVSLYWYRQALGQGPEFLTYFNYEAQQDKSGLPNDRFSAERPEGSISTLTIQRTEQRDSAMYRCASSLVPGQRRGPSEQYFGPGTRLTVT.

On this clonotype itself: A much bigger clone sits one base away, suggesting this may be a read error. As the CDR3 is not closed by the conserved phenylalanine or tryptophan, this likely results from a read error. This chain joins TRBV7-6 and TRBJ2-1, with 9 bases that match TRBD2. Looked up from germline, CDR1 is SGHVS and CDR2 is FNYEAQ. CDR3 size: 15 residues. J lost 5 bases, V lost 2 bases, and 4 bases had no gene match. The CDR3 loop reads CASSLTAGGHNEQFL. Written as DNA, the CDR3 is TGTGCCAGCAGCTTAACAGCGGGGGGCCACAATGAGCAGTTCTTA.

The sample holds one count of this clonotype. V is TRBV20-1 and J is TRBJ2-4; the match to TRBD1 covers 7 bases. The CDR3 runs 14 residues. V lost 6 bases to trimming and J lost 0 bases; unmatched junction nucleotides: 5. Germline V gene data show CDR1 as DFQATT and CDR2 as SNEGSKA (reference sequence). The CDR3 bases are TGCAGTGCCAGCACAGGGGTAGCCAAAAACATTCAGTACTTC. Protein: CSASTGVAKNIQYF.

There are many counts of this clonotype. The genes are TRBV9 and TRBJ2-7, with 9 positions matching TRBD1. CDR3 length equals 15 residues. Per the germline V gene, CDR1 is SGDLS and CDR2 is YYNGEE. J lost 1 base, V lost 3 bases, and 5 bases had no gene match. CDR3 residues: CASSGGTGSSYEQYF. CDR3 DNA: TGTGCCAGCAGCGGTGGGACAGGGTCTTCCTACGAGCAGTACTTC.

This clonotype has ten or more counts. The chain carries TRBV20-1 and TRBJ1-5; no definite D call. Trimming stripped 2 bases from V and 5 bases from J, with 16 bases between. CDR3 length: 15 amino acids. Per the germline V gene, CDR1 is DFQATT and CDR2 is SNEGSKA (reference sequence). In nucleotides, the CDR3 is TGCAGTGCTAGATCCTCTGGACGGGAAGATCAGCCCCAGCATTTT. This gives the protein CSARSSGREDQPQHF.

At least ten counts were recorded for this clonotype. The V gene is TRBV20-1, the J gene TRBJ2-7; the D call may be TRBD1 or TRBD2 (5 bases each). Germline V lookup: CDR1 DFQATT, CDR2 SNEGSKA (reference sequence). The CDR3 spans 16 residues. V lost 0 bases, J lost 1 base, and 16 bases lay in between. CDR3 loop: CSARDFGGGFSYEQYF. In DNA, the CDR3 is TGCAGTGCTAGAGATTTTGGTGGGGGTTTTTCCTACGAGCAGTACTTC.

This clonotype has at least ten counts. CDR3 sequence (DNA): TGTGCCAGTAGGACCGGGTTTGGAGAGCAGTACTTC. Translated: CASRTGFGEQYF. The rearrangement joins TRBV19 to TRBJ2-7; no definite D call. This CDR3 contains 12 residues. Deletions cut 6 bases from V and 7 bases from J, with 13 bases between. Germline CDR1 reads LNHDA; CDR2 reads SQIVND (reference sequence).

This clonotype was picked up many times. The rearrangement joins TRBV7-9 to TRBJ2-5; D uncertain. With 9 bases removed from V and 7 bases from J, the gap between germline ends came to 18 bases. This CDR3 contains 13 residues. The germline CDR1 and CDR2 sequences are SEHNR and FQNEAQ (reference sequence). The DNA for the CDR3 is TGTGCCAGTCGGAAAGCCGCCGGCGTGACCCAGTACTTC. Protein product: CASRKAAGVTQYF.

V and J are TRBV20-1 and TRBJ1-5; the match to TRBD1 covers 7 bases. J gave up 5 bases and V 5 bases, and 12 bases lay outside the gene matches. Germline CDR1 reads DFQATT; CDR2 reads SNEGSKA (reference sequence). CDR3 size: 15 residues. CDR3 in amino acids: CSAGKGAATDQPQHF. In DNA form, the CDR3 reads TGCAGTGCTGGAAAGGGGGCCGCCACCGATCAGCCCCAGCATTTT.

Ten or more counts support this clonotype. The chain recombines TRBV11-2 with TRBJ2-1, with TRBD2 as a possible D gene (6 bases). Trimming removed 1 base at V and 12 bases at J, with 10 bases between. The CDR3 consists of 12 residues. Germline V gene lookup returns CDR1 SGHAT and CDR2 FQNNGV. The DNA of the CDR3 is TGTGCCAGCAGCTTAGGAGGGGAGGTGCAGTTCTTC. Translation: CASSLGGEVQFF.

This clonotype was recorded many times. This rearrangement joins TRBV7-2 to TRBJ2-2, with unresolved D. The CDR3 has 16 amino acids. Germline CDR1 SGHTA, CDR2 FQGNSA. Trimming pared 5 bases from V and 4 bases from J, leaving 17 bases between. CDR3 region: CASSPTGSFLTGELFF. CDR3 sequence (DNA): TGTGCCAGCAGCCCGACCGGGTCTTTCCTCACCGGGGAGCTGTTTTTT.

This clonotype was recorded many times. As DNA, the CDR3 is TGTGCCAGCAGGCCCGGGACAGGAAACACTGAAGCTTTCTTT. It translates to CASRPGTGNTEAFF. V and J are TRBV7-9 and TRBJ1-1, with 8 bases lining up with TRBD1. The CDR3 sequence is 14 residues long. The J segment lost 2 bases and the V segment lost 6 bases, leaving 5 bases of the junction unmatched. Per the germline V gene, CDR1 is SEHNR and CDR2 is FQNEAQ (reference sequence).

The chain has TRBV9 and TRBJ1-2; 8 bases align to TRBD1. The CDR3 covers 14 residues. Per the germline V gene, CDR1 is SGDLS and CDR2 is YYNGEE. V shed 0 bases and J 12 bases; nucleotides not matched to a gene: 10. The CDR3 region has the DNA TGTGCCAGCAGCGTAGACCAGGGGGCCTATTGCCACACCTTC. Translated, it gives CASSVDQGAYCHTF.

This clonotype was counted a few times. V and J are TRBV19 and TRBJ1-5; the D is unclear. V was trimmed by 8 bases and J by 2 bases, leaving 10 bases between them. This CDR3 is built from 13 residues. Looked up from germline, CDR1 is LNHDA and CDR2 is SQIVND (reference sequence). CDR3 residues: CASSTWGNQPQHF. The DNA for the CDR3 is TGTGCCAGTTCGACTTGGGGCAATCAGCCCCAGCATTTT.

V is TRBV6-5 and J is TRBJ2-3, with D possibly TRBD2 on 6 matching bases. Between the trimmed V and J ends, which lost 7 bases and 0 bases, there was a span of 11 bases. Germline V CDR1 and CDR2: MNHEY, SVGAGI. This CDR3 contains 14 residues. DNA of the CDR3: TGTGCCAGCATAGCGGATATGAGCACAGATACGCAGTATTTT. Protein product: CASIADMSTDTQYF.

This clonotype was seen many times. This rearrangement joins TRBV4-2 to TRBJ2-1; a weak D match, TRBD1 (5 bases). Germline CDR1 reads LGHNA; CDR2 reads YNFKEQ. The V and J ends lost 0 bases and 6 bases respectively, with 12 bases between them. This CDR3 has 15 residues. The CDR3 DNA reads TGTGCCAGCAGCCAAGAGTTGGACACACCCAATGAGCAGTTCTTC. Translated: CASSQELDTPNEQFF.

This clonotype has ten or more counts. The rearrangement uses TRBV9 and TRBJ1-1; possible D gene TRBD1, 6 bases. Deletions cut 0 bases from V and 7 bases from J, with 16 bases between. CDR1 SGDLS and CDR2 YYNGEE come from the germline V gene. This CDR3 region has 15 residues. The CDR3 spells CASSVGQTGQSEAFF. In nucleotides, the CDR3 is TGTGCCAGCAGCGTAGGGCAGACAGGACAAAGTGAAGCTTTCTTT.